The present T cell receptor beta chain was sequenced within a study of blood T cell repertoires in COVID-19. Produced via immunoSEQ multiplex PCR; TCRdb's table is partial and in-frame only. Of about 190,000 clones detected, roughly four fifths appear once; the ten largest clones hold 5.1%. CDR1 is SGHNT and CDR2 is YYREEE in the germline V gene (reference sequence). Trimming removed 0 bases from V and 4 bases from J; junction bases left unmatched: 7. There are 17 residues in the CDR3. The rearrangement links TRBV5-4 to TRBJ1-2, with 12 positions matching TRBD1. The sequencing sample was made of peripheral blood. The receptor's source is a woman in her seventies with active or convalescent COVID-19. The CDR3 protein is CASSLGGGTGGVYGYTF. CDR3 coding DNA: TGTGCCAGCAGCTTGGGCGGGGGGACAGGGGGCGTCTATGGCTACACCTTC.